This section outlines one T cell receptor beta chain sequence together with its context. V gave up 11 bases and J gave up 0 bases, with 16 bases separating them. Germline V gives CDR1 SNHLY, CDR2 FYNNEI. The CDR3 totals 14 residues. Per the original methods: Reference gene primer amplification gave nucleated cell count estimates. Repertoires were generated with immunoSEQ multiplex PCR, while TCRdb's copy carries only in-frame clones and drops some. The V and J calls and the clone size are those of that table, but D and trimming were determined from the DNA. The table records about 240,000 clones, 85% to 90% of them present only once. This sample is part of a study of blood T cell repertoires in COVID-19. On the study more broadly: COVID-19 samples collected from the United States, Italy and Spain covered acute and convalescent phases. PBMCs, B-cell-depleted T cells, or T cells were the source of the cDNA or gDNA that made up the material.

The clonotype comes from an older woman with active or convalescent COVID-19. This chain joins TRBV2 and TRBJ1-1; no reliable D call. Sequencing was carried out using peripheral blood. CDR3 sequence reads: CAGTLDGMNTEAFF. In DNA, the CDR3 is TGTGCCGGCACCTTGGACGGGATGAACACTGAAGCTTTCTTT.